One and the same sample provided the 5 T cell receptor beta chains below, sequenced in a study of T cells in Graves' hyperthyroidism and ophthalmopathy. RNA transcripts served as the template for amplifying TCR beta CDR3 regions. During a first-round RT-PCR of the TCR CDR3, the HTBI primer set was used. MiXCR was run by TCRdb on the multiplex PCR reads, yielding one entry per CDR3 protein. The repertoire includes about 360,000 distinct CDR3 sequences, around 14% of them detected once, and around 9.2% sits in the top ten. Sequenced: blood. Every receptor here comes from a woman between 18 and 29 years old with Graves' hyperthyroidism.

This clonotype was picked up many times. V and J are TRBV6-1 and TRBJ1-6, with D unresolved. The CDR3 is 15 residues long. In germline, CDR1 is MNHNS, CDR2 SASEGT. Trimming shortened V by 11 bases and J by 4 bases, and 18 bases separated the two germline ends. CDR3 residues: CASRPGIVYNSPLHF. The CDR3 DNA sequence: TGTGCCTCGAGGCCCGGGATCGTATATAATTCACCCCTCCACTTT.

This clonotype was detected many times. V is TRBV7-9 and J is TRBJ1-4; 7 bases align to TRBD1. With V trimmed by 4 bases and J by 8 bases, 10 bases remained unmatched. The CDR3 has 15 residues. Germline CDR1 is SEHNR and CDR2 is FQNEAQ (reference sequence). CDR3 nucleotide sequence: TGTGCCAGCAGCTCCCCGACAGGGACGGAAGAAAAACTGTTTTTT. Amino acid sequence: CASSSPTGTEEKLFF.

This clonotype was seen a handful of times. The junction does not match germline at one end; this may be a read error. This chain links TRBV4-3 with TRBJ2-1; a possible D gene is TRBD2 (6 bases). The CDR3 sequence is 16 residues long. CDR1 and CDR2 (germline): LGHNA, YSLEER. CDR3 in DNA: TGCGCCAGCAGCCAAGCGTCTAGCGTGACTTACAATGGGCAGTTCTTC. Its protein is CASSQASSVTYNGQFF.

This clonotype was found many times. The chain has TRBV20-1 and TRBJ2-3; possible D gene TRBD2, 6 bases. The V gene's germline CDR1 is DFQATT and CDR2 SNEGSKA (reference sequence). This CDR3 has 11 amino acids. V dropped 6 bases and J dropped 11 bases, with 15 bases sitting between them. The CDR3 nucleotides are TGCAGTGCGACCTCCCCGGGGGTGCAGTATTTT. Amino acids: CSATSPGVQYF.

In the case of this clonotype: Germline and junction disagree at one end, which may indicate a read error. The chain joins TRBV6-5 to TRBJ1-2, with TRBD1 matching 9 bases. The CDR3 sequence is 17 residues long. The V gene's germline CDR1 is MNHEY and CDR2 SVGAGI. CDR3 amino acids: CASNYGTRTGVSYGYTF. The CDR3 coding sequence is TGTGCCAGCAATTACGGCACGCGGACAGGGGTCAGCTATGGCTACACCTTC.